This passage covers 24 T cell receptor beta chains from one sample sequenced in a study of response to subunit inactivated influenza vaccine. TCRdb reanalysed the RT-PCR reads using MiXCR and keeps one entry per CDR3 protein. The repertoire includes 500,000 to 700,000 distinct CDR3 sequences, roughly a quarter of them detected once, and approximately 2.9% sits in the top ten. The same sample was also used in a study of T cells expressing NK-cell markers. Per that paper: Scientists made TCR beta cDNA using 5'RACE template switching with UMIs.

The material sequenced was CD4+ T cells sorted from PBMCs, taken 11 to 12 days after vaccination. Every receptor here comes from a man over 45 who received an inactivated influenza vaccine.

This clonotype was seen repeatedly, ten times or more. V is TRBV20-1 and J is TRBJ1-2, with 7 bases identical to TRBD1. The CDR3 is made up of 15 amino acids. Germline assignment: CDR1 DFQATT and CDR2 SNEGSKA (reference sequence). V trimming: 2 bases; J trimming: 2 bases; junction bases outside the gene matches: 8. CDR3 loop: CSARLPGQKNYGYTF. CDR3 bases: TGCAGTGCTAGATTGCCGGGACAGAAGAACTATGGCTACACCTTC.

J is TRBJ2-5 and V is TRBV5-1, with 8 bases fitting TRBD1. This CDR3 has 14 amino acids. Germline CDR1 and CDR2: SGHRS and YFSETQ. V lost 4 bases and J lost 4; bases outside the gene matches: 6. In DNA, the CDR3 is TGCGCCAGCAGCACAGGACAGGGAGGAGAGACCCAGTACTTC. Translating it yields CASSTGQGGETQYF.

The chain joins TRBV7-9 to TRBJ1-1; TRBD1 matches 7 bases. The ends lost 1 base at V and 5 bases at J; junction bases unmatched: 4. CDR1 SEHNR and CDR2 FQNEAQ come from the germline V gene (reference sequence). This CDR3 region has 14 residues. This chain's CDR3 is CASSLEGAGTEAFF. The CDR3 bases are TGTGCCAGCAGCTTAGAGGGGGCTGGTACTGAAGCTTTCTTT.

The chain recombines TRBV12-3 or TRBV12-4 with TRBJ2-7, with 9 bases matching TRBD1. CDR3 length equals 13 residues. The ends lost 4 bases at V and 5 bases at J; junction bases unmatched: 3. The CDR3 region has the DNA TGTGCCAGCAGTTGGGACAGGGTCCACGAGCAGTACTTC. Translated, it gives CASSWDRVHEQYF.

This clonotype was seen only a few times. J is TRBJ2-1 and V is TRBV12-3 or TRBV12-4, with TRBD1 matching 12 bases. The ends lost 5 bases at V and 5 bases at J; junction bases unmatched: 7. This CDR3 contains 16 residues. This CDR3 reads CASSPRGQGAHNEQFF. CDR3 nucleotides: TGTGCCAGCAGTCCCCGGGGACAGGGGGCTCACAATGAGCAGTTCTTC.

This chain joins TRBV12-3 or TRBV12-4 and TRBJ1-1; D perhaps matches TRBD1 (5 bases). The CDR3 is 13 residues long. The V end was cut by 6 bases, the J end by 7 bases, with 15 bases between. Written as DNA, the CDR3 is TGTGCCAGCAGCCTTCCCGGGGCGGGTGAAGCTTTCTTT. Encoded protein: CASSLPGAGEAFF.

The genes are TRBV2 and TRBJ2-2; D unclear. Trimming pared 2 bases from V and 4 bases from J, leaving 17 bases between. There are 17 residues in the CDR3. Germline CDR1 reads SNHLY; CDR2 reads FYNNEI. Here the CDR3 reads CASSESPSLAVTGELFF. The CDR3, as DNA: TGTGCCAGCAGTGAATCCCCATCCTTGGCTGTCACCGGGGAGCTGTTTTTT.

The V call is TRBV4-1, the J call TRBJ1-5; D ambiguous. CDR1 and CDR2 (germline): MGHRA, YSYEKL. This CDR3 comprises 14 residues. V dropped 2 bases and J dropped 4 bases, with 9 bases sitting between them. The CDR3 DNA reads TGCGCCAGCAGCCAAACCCTGGGGAATCAGCCCCAGCATTTT. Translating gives CASSQTLGNQPQHF.

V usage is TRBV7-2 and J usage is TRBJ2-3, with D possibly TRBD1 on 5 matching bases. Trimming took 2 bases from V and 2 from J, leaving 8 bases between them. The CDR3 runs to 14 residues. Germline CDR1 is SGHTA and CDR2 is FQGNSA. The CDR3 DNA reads TGTGCCAGCAGCTTAATAGGGGACACAGATACGCAGTATTTT. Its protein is CASSLIGDTDTQYF. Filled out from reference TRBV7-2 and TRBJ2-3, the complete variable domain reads GAGVSQSPSNKVTEKGKDVELRCDPISGHTALYWYRQSLGQGLEFLIYFQGNSAPDKSGLPSDRFSAERTGGSVSTLTIQRTQQEDSAVYLCASSLIGDTDTQYFGPGTRLTVL.

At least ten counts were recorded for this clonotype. The CDR3 sequence is CASSFGDVIYEQYF. CDR3 sequence (DNA): TGTGCCAGCAGTTTCGGGGATGTTATCTACGAGCAGTACTTC. This chain links TRBV12-3 or TRBV12-4 with TRBJ2-7, with D possibly TRBD2 on 5 matching bases. The CDR3 covers 14 residues. Trimming pared 3 bases from V and 3 bases from J, leaving 12 bases between.

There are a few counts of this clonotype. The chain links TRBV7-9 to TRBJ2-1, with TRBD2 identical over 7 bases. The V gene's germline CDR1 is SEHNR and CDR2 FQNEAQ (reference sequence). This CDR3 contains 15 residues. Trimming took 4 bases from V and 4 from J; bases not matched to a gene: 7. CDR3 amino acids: CASSSVAGLYNEQFF. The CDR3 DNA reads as TGTGCCAGCAGCTCTGTAGCGGGCCTTTACAATGAGCAGTTCTTC. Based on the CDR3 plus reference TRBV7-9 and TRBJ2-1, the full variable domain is DTGVSQNPRHKITKRGQNVTFRCDPISEHNRLYWYRQTLGQGPEFLTYFQNEAQLEKSRLLSDRFSAERPKGSFSTLEIQRTEQGDSAMYLCASSSVAGLYNEQFFGPGTRLTVL.

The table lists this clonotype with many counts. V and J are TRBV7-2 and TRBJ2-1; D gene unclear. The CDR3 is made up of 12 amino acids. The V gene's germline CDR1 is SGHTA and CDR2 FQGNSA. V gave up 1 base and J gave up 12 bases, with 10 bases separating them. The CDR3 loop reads CASSLGVRRQFF. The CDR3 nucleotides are TGTGCCAGCAGCTTAGGCGTACGTCGGCAGTTCTTC.

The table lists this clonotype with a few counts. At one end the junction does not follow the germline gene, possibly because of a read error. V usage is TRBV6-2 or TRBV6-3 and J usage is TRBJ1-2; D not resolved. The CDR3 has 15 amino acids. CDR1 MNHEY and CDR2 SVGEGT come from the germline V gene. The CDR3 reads CASSPHRGDHYSYTF. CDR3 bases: TGTGCCAGCAGCCCACATCGGGGAGACCACTATAGCTACACCTTC.

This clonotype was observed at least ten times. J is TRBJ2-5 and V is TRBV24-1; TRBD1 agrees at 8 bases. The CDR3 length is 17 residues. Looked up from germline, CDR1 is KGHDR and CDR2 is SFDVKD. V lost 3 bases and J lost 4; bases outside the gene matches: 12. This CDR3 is CATSDPTPGGLIETQYF. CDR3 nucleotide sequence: TGTGCCACCAGTGATCCCACCCCAGGGGGCTTAATAGAGACCCAGTACTTC.

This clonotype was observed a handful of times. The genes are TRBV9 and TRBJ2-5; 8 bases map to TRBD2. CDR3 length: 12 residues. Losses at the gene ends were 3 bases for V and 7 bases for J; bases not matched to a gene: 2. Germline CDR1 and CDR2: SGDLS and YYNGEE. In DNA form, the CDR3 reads TGTGCCAGCAGCGCGAGCGGGGGGACCCAGTACTTC. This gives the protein CASSASGGTQYF.

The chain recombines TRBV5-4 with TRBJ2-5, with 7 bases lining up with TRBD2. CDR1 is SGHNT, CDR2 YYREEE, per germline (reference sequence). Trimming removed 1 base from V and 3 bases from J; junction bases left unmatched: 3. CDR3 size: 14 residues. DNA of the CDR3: TGTGCCAGCAGCTTGCTAGCGGCGGAAGAGACCCAGTACTTC. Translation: CASSLLAAEETQYF.

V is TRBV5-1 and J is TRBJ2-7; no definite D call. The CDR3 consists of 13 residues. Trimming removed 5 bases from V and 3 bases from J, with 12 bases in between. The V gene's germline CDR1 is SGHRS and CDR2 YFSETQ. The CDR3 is CASRTDMYYEQYF. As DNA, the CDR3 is TGCGCCAGCAGGACCGATATGTACTACGAGCAGTACTTC.

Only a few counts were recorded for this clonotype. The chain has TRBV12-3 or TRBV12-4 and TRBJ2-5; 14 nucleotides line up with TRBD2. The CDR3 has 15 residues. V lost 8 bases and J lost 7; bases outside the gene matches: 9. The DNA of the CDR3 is TGTGCCAGCGGGAATGGACTAGCGGGAGGCGGGACCCAGTACTTC. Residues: CASGNGLAGGGTQYF.

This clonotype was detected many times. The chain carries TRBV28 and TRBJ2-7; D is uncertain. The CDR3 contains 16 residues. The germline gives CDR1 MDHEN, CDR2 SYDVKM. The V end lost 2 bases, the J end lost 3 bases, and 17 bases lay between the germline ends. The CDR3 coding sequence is TGTGCCAGCAGTTTAGGTCTCCTAGTAAAAAACTACGAGCAGTACTTC. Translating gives CASSLGLLVKNYEQYF. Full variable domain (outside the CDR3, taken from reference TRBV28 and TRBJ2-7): DVKVTQSSRYLVKRTGEKVFLECVQDMDHENMFWYRQDPGLGLRLIYFSYDVKMKEKGDIPEGYSVSREKKERFSLILESASTNQTSMYLCASSLGLLVKNYEQYFGPGTRLTVT.

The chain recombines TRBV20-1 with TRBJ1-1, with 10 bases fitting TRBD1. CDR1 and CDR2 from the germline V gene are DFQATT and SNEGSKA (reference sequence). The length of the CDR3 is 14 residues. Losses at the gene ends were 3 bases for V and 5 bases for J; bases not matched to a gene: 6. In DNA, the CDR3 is TGCAGTGCTAGTCCACGGACAGGGGGGACTGAAGCTTTCTTT. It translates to CSASPRTGGTEAFF.

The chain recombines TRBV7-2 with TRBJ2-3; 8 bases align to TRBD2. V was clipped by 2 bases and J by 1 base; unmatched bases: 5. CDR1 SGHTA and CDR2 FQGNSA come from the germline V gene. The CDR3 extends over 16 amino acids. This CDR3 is CASSLTLTSGTDTQYF. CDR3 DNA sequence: TGTGCCAGCAGCTTAACCCTGACTAGCGGCACAGATACGCAGTATTTT. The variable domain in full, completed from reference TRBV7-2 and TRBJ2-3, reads GAGVSQSPSNKVTEKGKDVELRCDPISGHTALYWYRQSLGQGLEFLIYFQGNSAPDKSGLPSDRFSAERTGGSVSTLTIQRTQQEDSAVYLCASSLTLTSGTDTQYFGPGTRLTVL.

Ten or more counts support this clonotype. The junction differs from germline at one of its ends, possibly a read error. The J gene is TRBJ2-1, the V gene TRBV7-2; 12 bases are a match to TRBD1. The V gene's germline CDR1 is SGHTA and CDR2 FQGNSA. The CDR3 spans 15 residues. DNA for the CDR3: TGTGCCAGCAGCCTAGCAGGGACAGGGGGCTATGAGCAGTTCTTC. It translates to CASSLAGTGGYEQFF.

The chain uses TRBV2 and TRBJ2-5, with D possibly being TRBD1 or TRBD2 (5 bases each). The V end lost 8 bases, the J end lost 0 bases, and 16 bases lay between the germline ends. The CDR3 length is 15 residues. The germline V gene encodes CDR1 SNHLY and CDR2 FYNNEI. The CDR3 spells CASFRLGGYQETQYF. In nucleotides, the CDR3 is TGTGCCAGCTTTCGCCTTGGGGGTTACCAAGAGACCCAGTACTTC.

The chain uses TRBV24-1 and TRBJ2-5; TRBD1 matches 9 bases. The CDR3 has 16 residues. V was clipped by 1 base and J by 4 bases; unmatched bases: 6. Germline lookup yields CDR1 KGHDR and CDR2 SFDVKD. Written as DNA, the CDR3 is TGTGCCACCAGTGATTTCTCGGGACAGGGAGGAGAGACCCAGTACTTC. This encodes CATSDFSGQGGETQYF.